The next 22 T cell receptor beta chains were all read from a single sample in a study of Tregs in tolerant kidney transplant recipients. Only in-frame clones appear in the TCRdb table, and some are missing; sequencing was by immunoSEQ multiplex PCR. The sample includes more than 90,000 clones, 85% to 95% of them seen just once. Input material: CD4+ T cells from blood. These receptor sequences come from a human donor in good health.

The chain uses TRBV6-6 and TRBJ2-3, with 8 bases identical to TRBD2. Germline V gene lookup returns CDR1 MNHNY and CDR2 SVGAGI (reference sequence). The CDR3 contains 14 residues. Losses at the gene ends were 5 bases for V and 1 base for J; bases not matched to a gene: 2. This CDR3 is CASSDSGGTDTQYF. For the CDR3, the DNA is TGTGCCAGCAGTGATAGCGGGGGCACAGATACGCAGTATTTT.

V and J are TRBV27 and TRBJ1-5; a possible D gene is TRBD1 (5 bases). The CDR3 length is 13 residues. From germline, CDR1 is MNHEY and CDR2 SMNVEV (reference sequence). Trimming took off 3 bases at V and 4 bases at J, with 7 bases between the two ends. CDR3 coding DNA: TGTGCCAGCAGTTTGAACAGGAATCAGCCCCAGCATTTT. As protein: CASSLNRNQPQHF.

This chain links TRBV2 with TRBJ2-2, with no clear D. The CDR3 has 15 residues. Trimming cost V 2 bases and J 0 bases, with 7 bases left between them. Per germline, CDR1 SNHLY and CDR2 FYNNEI. This CDR3 is CASSELSPNTGELFF. The CDR3 DNA reads as TGTGCCAGCAGTGAACTCAGTCCGAACACCGGGGAGCTGTTTTTT.

This chain joins TRBV19 and TRBJ1-4; a possible D gene is TRBD1 (6 bases). CDR1 is LNHDA and CDR2 is SQIVND in the germline V gene (reference sequence). The length of the CDR3 is 14 residues. V was pared by 8 bases and J by 5 bases, with 15 bases between. CDR3 loop: CASSGGGGNEKLFF. In DNA form, the CDR3 reads TGTGCCAGTTCCGGGGGAGGGGGAAATGAAAAACTGTTTTTT.

V is TRBV19 and J is TRBJ1-2, with D perhaps matching TRBD1 (5 bases). Germline-derived CDR1 and CDR2 are LNHDA and SQIVND (reference sequence). The CDR3 is 13 residues long. V was pared by 8 bases and J by 4 bases, with 14 bases between. The CDR3, as DNA: TGTGCCAGTTCTTGGCAGGGATCCTATGGCTACACCTTC. It translates to CASSWQGSYGYTF.

The V gene is TRBV6-1, the J gene TRBJ2-3; either TRBD1 or TRBD2 may supply D (5 bases each). Germline-derived CDR1 and CDR2 are MNHNS and SASEGT. This CDR3 contains 17 residues. Trimming shortened V by 1 base and J by 0 bases, and 14 bases separated the two germline ends. CDR3 protein: CASSEGGEFTSTDTQYF. CDR3 nucleotides: TGTGCCAGCAGTGAAGGAGGGGAGTTCACAAGCACAGATACGCAGTATTTT.

The chain employs TRBV5-4 and TRBJ2-7, with 11 bases lining up with TRBD2. Germline CDR1 SGHNT, CDR2 YYREEE (reference sequence). Germline trimming cut 3 bases from V and 0 bases from J; bases unmatched to any gene: 2. CDR3 length: 15 residues. The CDR3 region is CASSSLAGGSYEQYF. CDR3 bases: TGTGCCAGCAGCTCCCTAGCGGGAGGCTCCTACGAGCAGTACTTC.

This clone was seen a single time. CDR3 loop: CASGCYRGSQETQYF. The CDR3 DNA reads TGTGCTAGTGGTTGTTACCGGGGGTCACAAGAGACCCAGTACTTC. The J gene is TRBJ2-5, the V gene TRBV12-5; tentatively, D is TRBD2 (6 bases). Germline lookup yields CDR1 LGHNT and CDR2 FRNRAP. The germline V and J ends were trimmed by 4 bases and 2 bases, with 14 bases remaining between them. This CDR3 has 15 residues.

The CDR3 loop reads CASSLQGQGYTEAFF. The CDR3 DNA sequence: TGTGCCAGCAGCTTGCAGGGACAGGGGTACACTGAAGCTTTCTTT. V is TRBV5-4 and J is TRBJ1-1; TRBD1 matches 10 bases. V was clipped by 1 base and J by 3 bases; unmatched bases: 3. The V gene's germline CDR1 is SGHNT and CDR2 YYREEE (reference sequence). This CDR3 contains 15 residues.

This clone was observed a single time. J is TRBJ2-3 and V is TRBV11-2; 7 bases are shared with TRBD1. The germline V gene has CDR1 SGHAT and CDR2 FQNNGV. This CDR3 has 15 amino acids. The trim removed 5 bases at V and 3 bases at J, leaving 8 bases unmatched. The CDR3 coding sequence is TGTGCCAGCAGCATCACGACAGGGTCAACAGATACGCAGTATTTT. This encodes CASSITTGSTDTQYF.

This chain uses TRBV7-2 with TRBJ2-7, with unresolved D. Per the germline V gene, CDR1 is SGHTA and CDR2 is FQGNSA. This CDR3 spans 16 amino acids. Trimming removed 5 bases at V and 6 bases at J, with 23 bases between. CDR3 nucleotides: TGTGCCAGCAGCCCTCTTACCTTAGTGGCGTGGGGCGAGCAGTACTTC. It codes for CASSPLTLVAWGEQYF.

The DNA of the CDR3 is TGTGCCAGCAGCACACAGGGAACCAATTCACCCCTCCACTTT. Encoded protein: CASSTQGTNSPLHF. V and J are TRBV6-5 and TRBJ1-6, with D perhaps TRBD1 (6 bases). Trimming took 6 bases from V and 7 from J, leaving 13 bases between them. CDR3 size: 14 residues. Per germline, CDR1 MNHEY and CDR2 SVGAGI.

The V and J genes are TRBV5-1 and TRBJ1-1; 7 bases fit TRBD1. This CDR3 has 15 amino acids. Unmatched junction bases numbered 10, after V lost 3 bases and J lost 5 bases. Germline CDR1 SGHRS, CDR2 YFSETQ. In DNA form, the CDR3 reads TGCGCCAGCAGCTCAGGCCCAGGGGGGAAGACTGAAGCTTTCTTT. It translates to CASSSGPGGKTEAFF.

Details on this clone: Distinct nucleotide sequences in the sample also encode this CDR3. The chain combines TRBV5-1 with TRBJ2-6; D not resolved. This CDR3 contains 15 residues. Trimming cost V 0 bases and J 0 bases, with 4 bases left between them. Germline CDR1 SGHRS, CDR2 YFSETQ. As DNA, the CDR3 is TGCGCCAGCAGCTTGGGGGACTCTGGGGCCAACGTCCTGACTTTC. It encodes CASSLGDSGANVLTF.

The CDR3: CASIDRDTSGDQDEKLFF. The CDR3 coding sequence is TGCGCCAGCATCGACCGGGACACCAGCGGAGACCAGGATGAAAAACTGTTTTTT. The chain combines TRBV10-1 with TRBJ1-4, with D possibly TRBD1 on 6 matching bases. The CDR3 runs 18 residues. The germline CDR1 and CDR2 sequences are WNHNN and SYGVQD (reference sequence). Trimming shortened V by 7 bases and J by 6 bases, and 27 bases separated the two germline ends.

The chain couples TRBV19 to TRBJ2-1; D might be TRBD1 (6 bases). Germline loops: CDR1 LNHDA, CDR2 SQIVND (reference sequence). The V end lost 1 base, the J end lost 9 bases, and 16 bases lay between the germline ends. CDR3 length: 15 residues. The CDR3 here is CASSIAGALSGEQFF. The CDR3 nucleotides are TGTGCCAGTAGTATAGCAGGGGCCCTCTCCGGTGAGCAGTTCTTC.

V and J are TRBV5-8 and TRBJ2-3, with D perhaps assigned TRBD1 or TRBD2 (6 bases each). V lost 0 bases, J lost 4 bases, and 12 bases lay in between. Germline loops: CDR1 SGHTS, CDR2 YDEGEE. The CDR3 spans 15 residues. The DNA of the CDR3 is TGTGCCAGCAGCTTGGGCTCCGGGGGCGCAGATACGCAGTATTTT. Its protein product is CASSLGSGGADTQYF.

The rearrangement links TRBV2 to TRBJ1-4; D possibly corresponds to TRBD1 (5 bases). The CDR3 sequence is 14 residues long. V was cut by 4 bases and J by 8 bases, with 14 bases left in between. Germline CDR1 and CDR2: SNHLY and FYNNEI. The CDR3 loop reads CASSAGPNREKLFF. CDR3 DNA: TGTGCCAGCAGTGCAGGGCCGAATCGGGAAAAACTGTTTTTT.

The rearrangement uses TRBV4-1 and TRBJ2-5, with 7 bases fitting TRBD1. Germline V CDR1 and CDR2: MGHRA, YSYEKL. With V trimmed by 0 bases and J by 4 bases, 8 bases remained unmatched. This CDR3 region has 16 residues. CDR3 coding DNA: TGCGCCAGCAGCCAAGATGGGACAGTTGCATCAGAGACCCAGTACTTC. Its translation is CASSQDGTVASETQYF.

This clone was seen more than once but under ten times. The chain couples TRBV5-8 to TRBJ1-6; D possibly corresponds to TRBD1 (5 bases). Germline CDR1 reads SGHTS; CDR2 reads YDEGEE. Between the trimmed V and J ends, which lost 2 bases and 4 bases, there was a span of 7 bases. The length of the CDR3 is 14 residues. The CDR3 DNA reads TGTGCCAGCAGCTTCTCAGGGTATAATTCACCCCTCCACTTT. Amino acid sequence: CASSFSGYNSPLHF.

The chain employs TRBV6-1 and TRBJ1-5; a possible D gene is TRBD1 (6 bases). V was cut by 6 bases and J by 3 bases, with 12 bases left in between. The CDR3 sequence is 14 residues long. The germline CDR1 and CDR2 sequences are MNHNS and SASEGT. As DNA, the CDR3 is TGTGCCAGCAGGGGGGACACGTTCAATCAGCCCCAGCATTTT. Protein: CASRGDTFNQPQHF.

A remark on this clone: At one end the junction does not follow the germline gene, possibly because of a read error. This chain connects TRBV9 to TRBJ1-5; no definite D call. Germline CDR1 is SGDLS and CDR2 is YYNGEE. This CDR3 comprises 12 residues. This CDR3 is CHRRRTDQPQHF. The CDR3 nucleotides read TGCCACCGACGGAGGACGGATCAGCCCCAGCATTTT.